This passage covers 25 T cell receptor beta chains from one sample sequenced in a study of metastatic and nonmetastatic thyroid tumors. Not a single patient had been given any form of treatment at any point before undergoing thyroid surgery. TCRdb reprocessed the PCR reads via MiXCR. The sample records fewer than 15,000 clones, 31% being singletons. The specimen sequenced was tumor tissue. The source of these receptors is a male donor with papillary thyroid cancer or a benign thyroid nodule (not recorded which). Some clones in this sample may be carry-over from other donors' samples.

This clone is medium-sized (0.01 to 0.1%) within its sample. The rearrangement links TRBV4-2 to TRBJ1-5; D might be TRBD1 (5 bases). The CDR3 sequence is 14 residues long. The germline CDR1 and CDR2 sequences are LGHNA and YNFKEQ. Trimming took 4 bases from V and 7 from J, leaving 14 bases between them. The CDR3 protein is CASSPGAKEQPQHF. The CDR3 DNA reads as TGTGCCAGCAGCCCCGGGGCGAAGGAACAGCCCCAGCATTTT.

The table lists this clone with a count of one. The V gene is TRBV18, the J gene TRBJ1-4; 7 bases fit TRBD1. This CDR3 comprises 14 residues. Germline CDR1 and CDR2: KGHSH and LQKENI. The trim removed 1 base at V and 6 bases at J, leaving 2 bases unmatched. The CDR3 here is CASSPRQGDEKLFF. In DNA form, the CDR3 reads TGTGCCAGCTCACCACGGCAGGGGGATGAAAAACTGTTTTTT.

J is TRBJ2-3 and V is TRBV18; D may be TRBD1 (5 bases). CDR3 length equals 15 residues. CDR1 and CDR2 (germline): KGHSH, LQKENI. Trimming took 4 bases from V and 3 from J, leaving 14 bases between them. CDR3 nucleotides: TGTGCCAGCTCACTATGGGGCCAAGGGACAGATACGCAGTATTTT. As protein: CASSLWGQGTDTQYF.

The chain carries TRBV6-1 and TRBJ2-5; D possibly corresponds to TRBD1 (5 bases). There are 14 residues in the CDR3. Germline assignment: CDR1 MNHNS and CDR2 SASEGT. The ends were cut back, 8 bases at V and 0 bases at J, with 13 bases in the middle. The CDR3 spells CASGLIGDQETQYF. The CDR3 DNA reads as TGTGCCAGCGGTCTGATAGGGGACCAAGAGACCCAGTACTTC.

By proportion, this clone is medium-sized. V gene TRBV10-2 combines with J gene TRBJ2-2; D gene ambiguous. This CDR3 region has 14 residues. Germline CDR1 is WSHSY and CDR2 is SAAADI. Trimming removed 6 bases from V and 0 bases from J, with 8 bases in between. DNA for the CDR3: TGCGCCAGCAGGGTTGGGACGAACACCGGGGAGCTGTTTTTT. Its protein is CASRVGTNTGELFF.

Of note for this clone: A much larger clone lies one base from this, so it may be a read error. The CDR3 protein is CASSRYRLTGNQPQHF. The CDR3 DNA follows: TGTGCCAGCAGCCGATACAGGCTGACGGGCAATCAGCCCCAGCATTTC. V usage is TRBV6-5 and J usage is TRBJ1-5, with D tentatively TRBD1 (5 bases). Germline assignment: CDR1 MNHEY and CDR2 SVGAGI. This CDR3 comprises 16 residues.

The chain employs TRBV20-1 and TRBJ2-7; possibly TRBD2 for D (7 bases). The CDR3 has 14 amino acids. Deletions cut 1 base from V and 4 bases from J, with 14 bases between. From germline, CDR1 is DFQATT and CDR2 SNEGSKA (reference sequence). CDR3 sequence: CSARVGGRGYEQYF. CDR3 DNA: TGCAGTGCTAGAGTTGGGGGGAGGGGGTACGAGCAGTACTTC.

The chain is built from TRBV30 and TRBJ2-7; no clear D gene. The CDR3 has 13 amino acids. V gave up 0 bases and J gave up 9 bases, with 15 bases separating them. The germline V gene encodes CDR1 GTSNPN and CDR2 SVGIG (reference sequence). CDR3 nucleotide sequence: TGTGCCTGGAGTGTCGGACCTCGGACGGGGCAGTACTTC. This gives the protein CAWSVGPRTGQYF.

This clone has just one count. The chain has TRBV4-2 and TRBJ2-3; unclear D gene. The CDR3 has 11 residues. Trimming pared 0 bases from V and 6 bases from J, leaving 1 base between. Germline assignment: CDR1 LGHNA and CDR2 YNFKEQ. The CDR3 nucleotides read TGTGCCAGCAGCCAAGAGGATACGCAGTATTTT. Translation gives CASSQEDTQYF.

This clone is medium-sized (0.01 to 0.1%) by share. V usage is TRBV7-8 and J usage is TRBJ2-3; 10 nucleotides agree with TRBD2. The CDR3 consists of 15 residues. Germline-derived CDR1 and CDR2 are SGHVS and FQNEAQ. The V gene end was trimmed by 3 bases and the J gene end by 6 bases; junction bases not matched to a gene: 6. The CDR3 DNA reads TGTGCCAGCAGCTTTACTAGCGGGATGGGGGATACGCAGTATTTT. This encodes CASSFTSGMGDTQYF.

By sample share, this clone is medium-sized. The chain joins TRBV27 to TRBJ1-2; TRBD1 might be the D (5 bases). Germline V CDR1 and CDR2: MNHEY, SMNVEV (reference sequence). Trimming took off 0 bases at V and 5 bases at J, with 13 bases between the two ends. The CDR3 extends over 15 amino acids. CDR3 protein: CASSLSQGARYGYTF. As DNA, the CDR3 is TGTGCCAGCAGTTTATCGCAGGGTGCTCGGTATGGCTACACCTTC.

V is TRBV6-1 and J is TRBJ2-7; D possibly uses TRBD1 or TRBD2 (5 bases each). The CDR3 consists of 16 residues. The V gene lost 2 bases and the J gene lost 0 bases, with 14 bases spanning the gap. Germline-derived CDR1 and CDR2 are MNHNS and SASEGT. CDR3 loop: CASSEQAGTASYEQYF. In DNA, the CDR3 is TGTGCCAGCAGTGAACAGGCAGGGACGGCCTCCTACGAGCAGTACTTC.

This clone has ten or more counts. CDR3 nucleotide sequence: TGTGCCAGCAGTTTAGAGCTATGGAATGAGCAGTTCTTC. It codes for CASSLELWNEQFF. The chain is built from TRBV27 and TRBJ2-1; D gene uncertain. V gave up 2 bases and J gave up 7 bases, with 9 bases separating them. The CDR3 runs 13 residues. Germline assignment: CDR1 MNHEY and CDR2 SMNVEV (reference sequence).

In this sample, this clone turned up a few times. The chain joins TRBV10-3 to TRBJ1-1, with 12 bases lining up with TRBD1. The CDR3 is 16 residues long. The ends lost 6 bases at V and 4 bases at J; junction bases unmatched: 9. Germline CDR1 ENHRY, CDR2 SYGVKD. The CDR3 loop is CAISVGDRGRGTEAFF. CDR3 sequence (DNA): TGTGCCATCAGCGTCGGGGACAGGGGGCGAGGCACTGAAGCTTTCTTT.

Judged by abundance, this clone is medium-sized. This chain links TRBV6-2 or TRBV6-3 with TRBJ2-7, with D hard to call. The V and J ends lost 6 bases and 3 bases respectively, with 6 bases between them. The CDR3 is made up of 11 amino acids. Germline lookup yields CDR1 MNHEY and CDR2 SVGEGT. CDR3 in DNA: TGTGCCAGCAGGCGATACTACGAGCAGTACGTC. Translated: CASRRYYEQYV.

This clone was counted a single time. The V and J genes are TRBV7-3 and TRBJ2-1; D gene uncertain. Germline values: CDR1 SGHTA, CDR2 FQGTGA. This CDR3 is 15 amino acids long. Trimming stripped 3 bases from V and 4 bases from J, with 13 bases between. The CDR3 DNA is TGTGCCAGCAGCTTGAGTCAGGTGGAGTACAATGAGCAGTTCTTC. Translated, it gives CASSLSQVEYNEQFF.

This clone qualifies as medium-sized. The CDR3 region is CAWSLPTDRSGQPQHF. For the CDR3, the DNA is TGTGCCTGGAGTCTCCCTACTGACCGTTCGGGTCAGCCCCAGCATTTT. The V and J genes are TRBV30 and TRBJ1-5; the D is unclear. Per germline, CDR1 GTSNPN and CDR2 SVGIG (reference sequence). V gave up 2 bases and J gave up 6 bases, with 20 bases separating them. The CDR3 totals 16 residues.

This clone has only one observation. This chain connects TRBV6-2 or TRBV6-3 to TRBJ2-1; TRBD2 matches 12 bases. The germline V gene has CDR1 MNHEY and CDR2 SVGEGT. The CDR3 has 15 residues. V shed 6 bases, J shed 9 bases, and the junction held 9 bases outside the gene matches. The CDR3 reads CASRLAGGKCTEQFF. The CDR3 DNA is TGTGCCAGCAGACTAGCGGGAGGCAAATGCACTGAGCAGTTCTTC.

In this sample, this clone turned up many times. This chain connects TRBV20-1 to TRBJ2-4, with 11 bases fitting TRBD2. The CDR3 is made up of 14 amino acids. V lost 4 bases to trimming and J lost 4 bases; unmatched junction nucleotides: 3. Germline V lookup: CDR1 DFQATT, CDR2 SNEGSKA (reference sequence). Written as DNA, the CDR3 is TGCAGTGCTACGACTAGCGGGGTAAAAAACATTCAGTACTTC. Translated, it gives CSATTSGVKNIQYF.

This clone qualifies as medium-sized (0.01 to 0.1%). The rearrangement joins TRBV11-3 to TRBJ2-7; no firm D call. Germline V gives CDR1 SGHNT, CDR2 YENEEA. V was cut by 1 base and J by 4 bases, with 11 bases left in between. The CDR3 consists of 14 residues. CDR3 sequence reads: CASSLGHRVYEQYV. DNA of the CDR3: TGTGCCAGCAGCTTAGGTCACCGGGTGTACGAGCAGTACGTC.

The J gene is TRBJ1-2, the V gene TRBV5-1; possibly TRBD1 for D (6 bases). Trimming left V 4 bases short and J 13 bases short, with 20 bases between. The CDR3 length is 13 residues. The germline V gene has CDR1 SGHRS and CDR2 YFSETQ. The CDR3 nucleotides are TGCGCCAGCAGCCGGGACACTAACTATGGCCGCACCTTC. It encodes CASSRDTNYGRTF.

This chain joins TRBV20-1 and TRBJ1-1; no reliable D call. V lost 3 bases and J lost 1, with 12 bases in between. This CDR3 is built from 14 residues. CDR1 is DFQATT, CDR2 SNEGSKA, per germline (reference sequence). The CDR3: CSASSTWKNTEAFF. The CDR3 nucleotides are TGCAGTGCTAGTAGTACGTGGAAGAACACTGAAGCTTTCTTT.

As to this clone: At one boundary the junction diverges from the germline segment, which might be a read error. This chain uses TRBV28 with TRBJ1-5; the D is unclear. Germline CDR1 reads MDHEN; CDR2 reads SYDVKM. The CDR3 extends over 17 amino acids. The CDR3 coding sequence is TGTGCAAGCAGTTCCTTCCTAAAACACTTTAGCAATCAGCCCCAGCATTTT. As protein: CASSSFLKHFSNQPQHF.

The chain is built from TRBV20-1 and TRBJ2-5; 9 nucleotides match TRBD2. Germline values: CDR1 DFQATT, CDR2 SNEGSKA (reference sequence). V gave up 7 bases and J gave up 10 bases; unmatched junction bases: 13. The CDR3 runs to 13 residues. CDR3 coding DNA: TGCAGTGTGCGGCGGGAGGGGTCGGAGTACCAGTACTTC. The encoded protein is CSVRREGSEYQYF.

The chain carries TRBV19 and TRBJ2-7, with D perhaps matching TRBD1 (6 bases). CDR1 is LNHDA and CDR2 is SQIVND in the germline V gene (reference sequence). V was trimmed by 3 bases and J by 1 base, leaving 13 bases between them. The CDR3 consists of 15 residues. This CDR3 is CASSMVHRASYEQYF. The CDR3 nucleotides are TGTGCCAGTAGTATGGTACACAGGGCTTCCTACGAGCAGTACTTC.